This T cell receptor beta chain was captured in a study of Graves' ophthalmopathy and Graves' hyperthyroidism. Transcripts of RNA were the source for amplifying TCR beta CDR3 regions. In the first round, RT-PCR was carried out with HTBI primers, and a multiplex PCR formed the second round. TCRdb reprocessed the multiplex PCR reads with MiXCR, giving one entry per CDR3 protein. The table has some 750,000 distinct CDR3 sequences, roughly 40% seen once. Every ophthalmopathy donor presented moderate-to-severe activity, CAS ≥3, NOSPECS ≥4 and duration under 3 months. Exclusion applied to patients with other autoimmune diseases, uncontrolled infections, pregnancy or lactation. The authors used Ficoll-Paque density gradient centrifugation to separate PBMCs. The input was around 10 ml of fresh peripheral blood. A remark on this clonotype: Its target is not known.

Study observations and caveats: Most thyroid clonotypes with frequency above 0.001 were detected in blood too.

V lost 1 base and J lost 4, with 7 bases in between. Germline lookup yields CDR1 MGHRA and CDR2 YSYEKL. The CDR3 is 13 residues long. Sample: peripheral blood. This TCR was recovered from an adult man with Graves' ophthalmopathy. The chain is built from TRBV4-1 and TRBJ1-2; D unclear. The CDR3, as DNA: TGCGCCAGCAGCCAAGCTAACTTCTATGGCTACACCTTC. The encoded protein is CASSQANFYGYTF.